This T cell receptor beta chain originates from a study of OX40 agonist ivuxolimab in advanced cancers. Whole-study results and caveats: Among the lowest peripheral clonal expansion occurred in 0.1-3.0 mg/kg partial responders.

About this clone: Its antigen remains unidentified. One end of the junction varies from germline; a read error may be responsible.

Germline assignment: CDR1 SSHAT and CDR2 FNYEAQ (reference sequence). There are 15 residues in the CDR3. TCRdb keeps only in-frame clones here, not all; method: immunoSEQ multiplex PCR. Among 70,000 or so clones listed, roughly 85% were seen once. Material: CD4+ or CD8+ T cells sorted from blood, obtained in a trial of the OX40 agonist ivuxolimab. The receptor's source is an adult with an advanced solid tumor such as melanoma, head and neck, liver or kidney cancer. V is TRBV7-7 and J is TRBJ2-1; D uncertain. The DNA for the CDR3 is TGTGCTAGCAGCTTAGGTGGCGGACCCTACAATGAGCAGTTCTTC. Protein sequence: CASSLGGGPYNEQFF.